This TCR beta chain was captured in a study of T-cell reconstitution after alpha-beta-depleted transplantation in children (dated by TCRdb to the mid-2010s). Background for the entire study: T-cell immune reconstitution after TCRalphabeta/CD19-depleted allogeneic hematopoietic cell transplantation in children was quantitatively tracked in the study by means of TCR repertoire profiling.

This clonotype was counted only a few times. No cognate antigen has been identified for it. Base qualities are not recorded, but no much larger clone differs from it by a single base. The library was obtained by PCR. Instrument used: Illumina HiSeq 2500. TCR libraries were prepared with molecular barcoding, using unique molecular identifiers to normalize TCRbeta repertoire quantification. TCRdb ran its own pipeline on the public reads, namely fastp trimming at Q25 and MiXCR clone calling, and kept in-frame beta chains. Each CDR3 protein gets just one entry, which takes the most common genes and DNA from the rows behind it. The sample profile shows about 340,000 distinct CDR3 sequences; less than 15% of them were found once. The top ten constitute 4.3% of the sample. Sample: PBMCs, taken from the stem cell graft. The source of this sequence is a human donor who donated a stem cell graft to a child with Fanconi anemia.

The DNA is TGCGCCAGCAGCTCGCTACACGCGAACACTGAAGCTTTCTTT. This translates into CASSSLHANTEAFF. This receptor chain uses TRBV5-1 and TRBJ1-1, with no confidently assigned D gene. V drops 3 bases and J drops 1 base, leaving 10 bases in between. Looking up the germline V gene yields CDR1 SGHRS and CDR2 YFSETQ. The CDR3, from cysteine to phenylalanine, totals 14 residues. The only DNA kept is the CDR3, 42 bases in frame from the first base.